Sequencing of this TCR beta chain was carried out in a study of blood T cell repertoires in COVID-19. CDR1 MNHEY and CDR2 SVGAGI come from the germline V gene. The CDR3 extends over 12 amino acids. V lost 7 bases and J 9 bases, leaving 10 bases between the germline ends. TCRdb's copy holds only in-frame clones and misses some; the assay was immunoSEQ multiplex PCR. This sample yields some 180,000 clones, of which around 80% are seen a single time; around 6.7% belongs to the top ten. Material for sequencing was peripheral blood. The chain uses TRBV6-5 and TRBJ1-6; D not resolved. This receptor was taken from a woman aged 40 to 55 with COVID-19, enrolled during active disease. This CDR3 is CASTLGSSPLHF. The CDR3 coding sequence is TGTGCCAGCACCCTGGGGAGTTCACCCCTCCACTTT.